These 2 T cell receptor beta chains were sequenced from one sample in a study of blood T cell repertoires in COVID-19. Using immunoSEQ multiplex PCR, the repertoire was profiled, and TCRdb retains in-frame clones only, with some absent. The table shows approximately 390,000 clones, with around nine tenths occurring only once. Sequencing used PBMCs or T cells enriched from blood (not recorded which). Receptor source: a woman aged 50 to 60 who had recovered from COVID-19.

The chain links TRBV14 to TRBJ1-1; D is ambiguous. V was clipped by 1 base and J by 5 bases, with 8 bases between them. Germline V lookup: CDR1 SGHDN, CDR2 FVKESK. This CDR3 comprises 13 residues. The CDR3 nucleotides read TGTGCCAGCAGCCAAGTAGGAGGGACTGAAGCTTTCTTT. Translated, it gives CASSQVGGTEAFF.

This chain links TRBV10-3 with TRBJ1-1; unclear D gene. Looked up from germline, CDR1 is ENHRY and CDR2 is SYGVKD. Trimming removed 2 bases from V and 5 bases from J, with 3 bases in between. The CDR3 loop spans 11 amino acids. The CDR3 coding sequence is TGTGCCATCAGTGAGACTACTGAAGCTTTCTTT. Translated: CAISETTEAFF.